This T cell receptor (beta chain) emerged from a study of T cell repertoires in cytomegalovirus infection. Study-level background: Researchers turned to recently identified HLA-C-restricted CMV epitopes as well as well-studied HLA-B-restricted ones. Public TCR beta signatures marked donors with CMV infection and the matching HLA. Study results and caveats: Clonotypes of TCR beta that were HLA-C-restricted and CMV-specific dominated the ex vivo response.

The V and J ends lost 6 bases and 1 base, in that order; junction bases with no gene match: 7. This CDR3 is built from 15 residues. A few counts support this clonotype. Its specificity is not known. One entry per CDR3 protein results from TCRdb running MiXCR on the reads. The sample lists about 890,000 distinct CDR3 sequences, 25% to 40% occurring once. This TCR derives from a human donor in good health (CMV status not recorded). Some clones in this sample may be carry-over from other donors' samples. V and J are TRBV12-3 or TRBV12-4 and TRBJ1-1; 8 nucleotides agree with TRBD1. The material sequenced was cultured CD8+ T cells from PBMCs, taken from culture after CMV antigen stimulation. CDR3 nucleotide sequence: TGTGCCAGCAGGGCGAGGGACAGGTCGAACACTGAAGCTTTCTTT. This encodes CASRARDRSNTEAFF.